This TCR beta chain came from a study of prognosis after radiotherapy for stage I lung cancer (dated by TCRdb to about 2021). With respect to the entire study: Roughly 20 stage I NSCLC patients were enrolled in Nanjing, China, between April 2018 and 2019. Around 13 of the patients presented with newly diagnosed primary stage I lung tumors; roughly 5 had oligometastatic NSCLC following surgical resection of the primary tumor. Every patient was regarded as medically inoperable, because of comorbidities in some 13 cases and refusal of surgery in roughly seven cases. The cohort was made up of about a dozen men and 6 or 7 women, with a median age of about 74 years and an age range of roughly 53 to 95 years. On tumor histology, approximately 12 patients had adenocarcinoma and about seven had squamous cell carcinoma. SBRT was given in 3 to 5 fractions with a biologically effective dose of at least 100 Gy, using image-guided IMRT or VMAT. Concurrent therapy was not administered to any patient alongside SBRT. Distant metastases were developed by four of the 19 patients after SBRT, at a median of roughly 7 months, whereas no significant progression was observed in the other 15 patients. Peripheral blood TCR beta repertoires were profiled in stage I NSCLC patients before and after stereotactic body radiotherapy, and the study then linked these repertoires to distant failure. A total of around 40 blood samples from 20 or so patients were sequenced, with one sample obtained before and one obtained after SBRT for each patient.

For CDR1 and CDR2, the germline V gene lists MNHEY and SVGEGT. CDR3 length: 14 amino acids, cysteine to phenylalanine. Only the CDR3 part of the read is kept: 42 bases, read in frame from the first base. The junction carries 14 bases between V and J, which are trimmed by 8 bases and 0 bases respectively. Overall results and qualifications from the work: None of the reported P values were adjusted for multiple comparisons. A decrease in unique TCR clone counts was observed after SBRT (median about 10,000 before versus around 6,200 after; Wilcoxon paired P=0.011). Post-SBRT Shannon entropy and its change from baseline were lower in patients who developed distant metastases; baseline Shannon entropy was not associated with metastases. The study was limited by the small cohort and short follow-up, and independent validation of the study findings is required. TRBV and TRBJ usage frequencies reportedly varied with metastasis status, involving two V genes at baseline and about 10 V and two J genes after SBRT. No determination of tumor specificity was made for expanded TCR clones.

All patients had node-negative disease on CT and PET/CT, and none had a history of other malignancies or had previously received chemotherapy or radiotherapy. At each of the two time points, around 6 milliliters of peripheral venous blood were collected into EDTA tubes. Ficoll-Paque Plus density-gradient centrifugation was used to isolate PBMCs. Immediately after collection, samples were stored at -80 degrees C until analysis. Two rounds of multiplex PCR were performed to amplify the TCR beta CDR3 region from genomic DNA. The first PCR round used primers specific to each TRBV and TRBJ gene, and the primer sequences were filed in Chinese patent CN105087789A. Universal primers were used in the second PCR round. The Roche High Pure PCR Template Preparation Kit was used to extract genomic DNA from frozen PBMCs. Libraries were sequenced paired-end with 151 bp reads on an Illumina HiSeq 3000. The authors' pipeline ran thus. CutAdapt was used to discard raw reads that did not contain the multiplex PCR primer sequences. Using PEAR, the high-quality paired reads were merged into contigs. By aligning each contig to reference sequences, MiXCR assigned the TRB V, D and J gene segments to that contig. To remove sequencing errors, CDR3 sequences were clustered according to base quality and sequence similarity. Diversity was calculated as Shannon entropy divided by the natural log of the number of productive TCR sequences. Clonality was defined as one minus Shannon entropy divided by the natural log of the number of unique clonotypes. Progression-free survival cut-offs for repertoire metrics were chosen using the Youden index of ROC curves, with analyses run in R 3.5.3. In TCRdb, the public reads were trimmed at Q25 with fastp and aligned with MiXCR, with productive beta chains retained. Each entry merges the rows of one CDR3 protein and shows their most common DNA and genes. The V and J calls were not made by the authors but by TCRdb's processing. This sample holds roughly 13,000 distinct CDR3 sequences; roughly a third were observed only once. Around two fifths of the sample belongs to the ten largest clones.

For this clonotype: Its specific antigen is unknown. Qualities for individual bases were not recorded, and no much larger clone is one base off.

This specimen consisted of PBMCs, obtained before or after stereotactic body radiation therapy (not recorded which). This receptor chain uses TRBV6-2 or TRBV6-3 and TRBJ2-7, with the identity of the D gene unclear. The receptor's source is a donor over 45 with non-small cell lung cancer. The CDR3 in this case is CASGVGQSSYEQYF. In nucleotide form, the sequence is TGTGCCAGCGGGGTTGGGCAGAGCTCCTACGAGCAGTACTTC.